The rows below give T cell receptor beta chains drawn from one sample of a study of shared clonotypes between healthy human individuals. Method: immunoSEQ multiplex PCR; TCRdb's copy keeps in-frame clones and lacks some. In the table there are over 800,000 clones, 92% of which are singletons. The material sequenced was naive CD8+ T cells sorted from blood. The receptors were gathered from a man in his thirties or forties in good health. Each CDR3 is given with its conserved first and last residue. The D gene is left open where the match is weak. Some rows mark clone size as missing; the rest say once, few, many or name a class of expanded clone.

TRBV4-1	TRBD2	TRBJ2-1	-	TGCGCCAGCAGCCCCTCGGGACTAGCGATGGATGAGCAGTTCTTC	CASSPSGLAMDEQFF
TRBV5-1	-	TRBJ2-7	-	TGCGCCAGCAGCCCCGGGACCAACTACGAGCAGTACTTC	CASSPGTNYEQYF
TRBV27	-	TRBJ2-7	-	TGTGCCAGCAGTTTCGGTCAGGGGGGTCGGTCCTACGAGCAGTACTTC	CASSFGQGGRSYEQYF
TRBV6-5	-	TRBJ2-7	-	TGTGCCAGCACCGCCCGGACAGAAGGATCCTACGAGCAGTACTTC	CASTARTEGSYEQYF
TRBV7-9	TRBD1	TRBJ1-1	-	TGTGCCAGCAGCTTACTAGAAGGGGGCAGGACTGAAGCTTTCTTT	CASSLLEGGRTEAFF
TRBV28	TRBD1	TRBJ2-5	-	TGTGCCAGCTCCCCCGACAGGGGGAGAGTAGAGACCCAGTACTTC	CASSPDRGRVETQYF
TRBV15	-	TRBJ2-7	-	TGTGCCACCAGCGGACCCCGGGTGGTGACCCCGGGACAAACCTACGAGCAGTACTTC	CATSGPRVVTPGQTYEQYF
TRBV19	TRBD1	TRBJ1-1	-	TGTGCCAGTATTCTGACAGGGGAGAACACTGAAGCTTTCTTT	CASILTGENTEAFF
TRBV5-1	TRBD2	TRBJ2-5	-	TGCGCCAGCAGCTCCCAACTAGGGCGGGGGGAGACCCAGTACTTC	CASSSQLGRGETQYF
TRBV27	-	TRBJ2-2	-	TGTGCCAGCACTACCATGAACACCGGGGAGCTGTTTTTT	CASTTMNTGELFF
TRBV28	-	TRBJ2-1	-	TGTGCCAGCAGTTCGGACCCCGGCGGGAATGAGCAGTTCTTC	CASSSDPGGNEQFF
TRBV5-1	-	TRBJ2-7	-	TGCGCCAGCAGCATCGACAGGTATCCCTACGAGCAGTACTTC	CASSIDRYPYEQYF
TRBV29-1	TRBD1	TRBJ2-5	-	TGCAGCGTTGGTTATCGGGACAGGGCCCAAGAGACCCAGTACTTC	CSVGYRDRAQETQYF
TRBV9	TRBD2	TRBJ2-5	-	TGTGCCAGCAGCGTAGGTAGCGGGAAGGGGGAGACCCAGTACTTC	CASSVGSGKGETQYF
TRBV7-6	TRBD2	TRBJ2-1	-	TGTGCCAGCAGCCCGCGCCCTGGGAGGGCACACAATGAGCAGTTCTTC	CASSPRPGRAHNEQFF
TRBV28	TRBD1	TRBJ2-1	-	TGTGCCAGCAGTTTGCTTTGGTCGGGACAGGTCAACAATGAGCAGTTCTTC	CASSLLWSGQVNNEQFF
TRBV10-2	TRBD2	TRBJ2-2	-	TGCGCCAGCAGTGAGTTGGGGGAGGGCGACGGGGAGCTGTTTTTT	CASSELGEGDGELFF
TRBV12-5	-	TRBJ1-2	few	TGTGCTAGTGGTTTGGGATCCTATGGCTACACCTTC	CASGLGSYGYTF
TRBV7-9	TRBD2	TRBJ2-1	-	TGTGCCAGCAGCTTAGTTACTAGCGGGAACTACAATGAGCAGTTCTTC	CASSLVTSGNYNEQFF
TRBV6-5	TRBD1	TRBJ2-7	-	TGTGCCAGCAGTTATGTGCGACAGGGGTTCTACGAGCAGTACTTC	CASSYVRQGFYEQYF
TRBV9	-	TRBJ2-3	few	TGTGCCAGCAGCGCACTAGCCCATAGCACAGATACGCAGTATTTT	CASSALAHSTDTQYF
TRBV15	-	TRBJ2-1	once	TGTGCCACCAGCAGAGGGTCAGGCGGCGGGTACAATGAGCAGTTCTTC	CATSRGSGGGYNEQFF
TRBV6-6	TRBD2	TRBJ2-3	-	TGTGCCAGCAGTTACTCGCGGGAGAGAGCAGATACGCAGTATTTT	CASSYSRERADTQYF
TRBV5-6	TRBD2	TRBJ2-7	-	TGTGCCAGCAGCTTTTCACTAGCGGCCTACGAGCAGTACTTC	CASSFSLAAYEQYF
TRBV7-6	TRBD2	TRBJ2-1	few	TGTGCCAGTAGCGGGAGTTTAGGTTACAATGAGCAGTTCTTC	CASSGSLGYNEQFF
TRBV19	-	TRBJ1-2	-	TGTGCCAGTAGTATCGGACAGCAATTATATGGCTACACCTTC	CASSIGQQLYGYTF
TRBV27	TRBD1	TRBJ2-7	-	TGTGCCAGCAGTTTCGGGACAGGGGAAGTGACCTACGAGCAGTACTTC	CASSFGTGEVTYEQYF
TRBV6-6	-	TRBJ1-2	-	TGTGCCAGCAGTTACTCGCTGCAGGGGCCAGGCTATGGCTACACCTTC	CASSYSLQGPGYGYTF